The clone carrying this T cell receptor (beta chain) was observed at least ten times. These data belong to a study of identical twins. TCRdb recomputed calls from the 5' RACE reads with MiXCR, one row per CDR3 protein. In the table there are 1.5 million to 2 million distinct CDR3 sequences, around 29% of which are singletons. Germline-derived CDR1 and CDR2 are LGHDT and YNNKEL (reference sequence). CDR3 length equals 13 residues. Trimming cost V 4 bases and J 3 bases, with 10 bases left between them. The chain employs TRBV3-1 and TRBJ2-7; D may be TRBD2 (6 bases). Sequencing input: cord blood. This receptor was taken from a newborn girl in good health. In DNA, the CDR3 is TGTGCCAGCAGCCCTCGGGGACTCTACGAGCAGTACTTC. It encodes CASSPRGLYEQYF.